This T cell receptor beta chain originates from a study of CD8 T cells in ankylosing spondylitis. General study results and limits: Among TCR beta sequences, a motif of 7 to 9 highly homologous variants appeared characteristic of ankylosing spondylitis blood. Prior literature has documented some motif variants in synovial fluid and blood from reactive arthritis. Disease-linked clones, CD8+, were relatively rare in peripheral blood. Reportedly, disease-linked clones are significantly enriched in ankylosing spondylitis patients' matched synovial fluid.

This clonotype was detected only a few times. The target antigen is unknown. Using its own MiXCR run on the 5' RACE reads, TCRdb lists one record per CDR3 protein. The table includes about 540,000 distinct CDR3 sequences, about an eighth detected once. V lost 4 bases and J lost 4, with 22 bases in between. CDR1 is SQVTM and CDR2 is ANQGSEA in the germline V gene. The CDR3 covers 16 residues. Sequenced material: blood, either unsorted or a sorted T cell fraction (not recorded which). The TCR was taken from a male donor with ankylosing spondylitis. This rearrangement joins TRBV29-1 to TRBJ1-1, with D unclear. The CDR3 sequence: CSVVNRLVQAATEAFF. The CDR3 region has the DNA TGCAGCGTTGTTAATCGATTGGTTCAAGCGGCCACTGAAGCTTTCTTT.